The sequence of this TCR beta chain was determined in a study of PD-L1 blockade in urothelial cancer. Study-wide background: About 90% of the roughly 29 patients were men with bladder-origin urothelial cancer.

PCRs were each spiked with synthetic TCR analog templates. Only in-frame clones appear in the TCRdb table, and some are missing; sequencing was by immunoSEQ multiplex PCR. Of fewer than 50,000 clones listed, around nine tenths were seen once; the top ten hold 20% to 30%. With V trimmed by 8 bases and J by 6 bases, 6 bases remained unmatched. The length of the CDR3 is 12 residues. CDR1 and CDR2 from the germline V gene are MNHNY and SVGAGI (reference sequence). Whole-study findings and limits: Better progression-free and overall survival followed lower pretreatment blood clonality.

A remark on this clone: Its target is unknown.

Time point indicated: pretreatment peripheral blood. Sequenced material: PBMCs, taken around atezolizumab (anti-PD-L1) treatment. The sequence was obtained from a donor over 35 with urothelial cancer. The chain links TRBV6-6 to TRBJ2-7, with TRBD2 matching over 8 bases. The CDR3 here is CASRAGVSEQYF. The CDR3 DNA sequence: TGTGCCAGCCGAGCGGGAGTCTCCGAGCAGTACTTC.